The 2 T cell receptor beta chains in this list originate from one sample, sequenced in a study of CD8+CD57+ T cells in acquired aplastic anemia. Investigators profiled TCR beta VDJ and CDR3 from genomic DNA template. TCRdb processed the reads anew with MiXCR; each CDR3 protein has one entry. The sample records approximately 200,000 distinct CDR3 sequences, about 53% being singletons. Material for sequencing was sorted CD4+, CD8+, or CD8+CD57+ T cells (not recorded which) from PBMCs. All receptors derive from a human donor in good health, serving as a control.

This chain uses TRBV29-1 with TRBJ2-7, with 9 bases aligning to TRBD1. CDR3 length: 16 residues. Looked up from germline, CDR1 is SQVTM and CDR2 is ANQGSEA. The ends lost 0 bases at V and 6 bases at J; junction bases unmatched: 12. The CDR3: CSVEDEGGTGFVEQYF. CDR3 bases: TGCAGCGTTGAAGATGAAGGCGGGACAGGGTTCGTCGAGCAGTACTTC.

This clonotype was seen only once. CDR3 sequence (DNA): TGCGCCAGTAACGCCTGGAGTGTCTCGGGGGCTGGAGGGACTGAAGCTTTCTTT. Residues: CASNAWSVSGAGGTEAFF. V gene TRBV10-2 combines with J gene TRBJ1-1; weak D call: TRBD1 (6 bases). Germline CDR1 reads WSHSY; CDR2 reads SAAADI. Deletions cut 9 bases from V and 5 bases from J, with 31 bases between. The CDR3 covers 18 residues.